The 17 T cell receptor beta chains presented below share a single source sample, sequenced in a study of CD4 T cells in relation to SARS-CoV-2 and coronaviruses. The antigens these receptors bind are not known. Some clones are missing from TCRdb's copy, which holds only in-frame ones; the method was immunoSEQ multiplex PCR. The sample shows approximately 43,000 clones, about 87% of them seen only once. Specimen: naive CD4+ T cells from PBMCs, cultured in vitro. The subset here: naive CD4+ T cells isolated by negative enrichment. These receptors were collected from an adult with COVID-19.

The J gene is TRBJ2-2, the V gene TRBV25-1; no definite D call. The V and J ends lost 7 bases and 4 bases respectively, with 10 bases between them. Per germline, CDR1 MGHDK and CDR2 SYGVNS. This CDR3 comprises 13 residues. CDR3 coding DNA: TGTGCCAGCAATCCGGTGGCCACCGGGGAGCTGTTTTTT. Translating gives CASNPVATGELFF.

The chain recombines TRBV19 with TRBJ2-1; 8 nucleotides align to TRBD2. After removal of 3 bases from V and 2 bases from J, the junction contained 3 bases not matched to a gene. The CDR3 is 15 residues long. The germline V gene encodes CDR1 LNHDA and CDR2 SQIVND (reference sequence). CDR3 coding DNA: TGTGCCAGTAGTATCGGGGGGGTCACCTACAATGAGCAGTTCTTC. This gives the protein CASSIGGVTYNEQFF.

The rearrangement uses TRBV5-1 and TRBJ2-7; D is ambiguous. Germline loops: CDR1 SGHRS, CDR2 YFSETQ. The CDR3 runs 14 residues. V shed 0 bases and J shed 0 bases, with 7 bases lying between them. This CDR3 reads CASSLASSSYEQYF. Written as DNA, the CDR3 is TGCGCCAGCAGCTTGGCCAGCAGCTCCTACGAGCAGTACTTC.

The chain is built from TRBV9 and TRBJ2-1; 8 positions match TRBD2. The germline V gene encodes CDR1 SGDLS and CDR2 YYNGEE. V was pared by 0 bases and J by 8 bases, with 7 bases of the junction left unmatched. The CDR3 spans 15 residues. The CDR3 nucleotides read TGTGCCAGCAGCGTAGGGGCGGGAGGCGGCGATGAGCAGTTCTTC. It is translated as CASSVGAGGGDEQFF.

This clone was picked up one time. V is TRBV15 and J is TRBJ2-3; D perhaps matches TRBD1 (5 bases). The CDR3 loop spans 18 amino acids. Trimming cost V 6 bases and J 0 bases, with 22 bases left between them. CDR1 is LNHNV, CDR2 YYDKDF, per germline (reference sequence). The CDR3 is CATSIGAPSASSTDTQYF. CDR3 nucleotides: TGTGCCACCAGTATAGGGGCCCCTTCGGCGTCTAGCACAGATACGCAGTATTTT.

This rearrangement joins TRBV7-9 to TRBJ2-7; D perhaps matches TRBD2 (6 bases). The V end was cut by 1 base, the J end by 3 bases, with 13 bases between. The CDR3 runs to 15 residues. Germline V gene data show CDR1 as SEHNR and CDR2 as FQNEAQ (reference sequence). The CDR3 sequence is CASSLGPGVGYEQYF. In DNA form, the CDR3 reads TGTGCCAGCAGCTTAGGACCGGGAGTGGGCTACGAGCAGTACTTC.

The rearrangement joins TRBV24-1 to TRBJ2-1; D remains unclear. The CDR3 contains 16 residues. V lost 5 bases and J 0 bases, leaving 13 bases between the germline ends. CDR1 KGHDR and CDR2 SFDVKD come from the germline V gene. CDR3 DNA: TGTGCCACCAGTGTTTCGGAGTCAAGCTCCTACAATGAGCAGTTCTTC. Amino acids: CATSVSESSSYNEQFF.

DNA for the CDR3: TGTGCCGGCGGACTAGCGGCTACAGATACGCAGTATTTT. Protein: CAGGLAATDTQYF. The chain has TRBV30 and TRBJ2-3, with 10 bases identical to TRBD2. The CDR3 contains 13 residues. J lost 3 bases, V lost 8 bases, and 5 bases had no gene match. Germline V CDR1 and CDR2: GTSNPN, SVGIG (reference sequence).

CDR3 sequence: CASSYQWEGADTQYF. CDR3 nucleotide sequence: TGTGCCAGCAGTTACCAATGGGAGGGAGCAGATACGCAGTATTTT. The J gene is TRBJ2-3, the V gene TRBV6-2 or TRBV6-3; the match to TRBD2 covers 7 bases. Germline V gives CDR1 MNHEY, CDR2 SVGEGT. The CDR3 consists of 15 residues. After removal of 2 bases from V and 4 bases from J, the junction contained 6 bases not matched to a gene.

This rearrangement joins TRBV28 to TRBJ1-2; D might be TRBD1 (6 bases). Germline CDR1 is MDHEN and CDR2 is SYDVKM. The V gene lost 4 bases and the J gene lost 5 bases, with 8 bases spanning the gap. The CDR3 loop spans 12 amino acids. The CDR3 loop reads CASSSGQYGYTF. The CDR3 region has the DNA TGTGCCAGCAGTTCCGGACAGTATGGCTACACCTTC.

The chain employs TRBV3-1 (or the pseudogene TRBV3-2) and TRBJ2-2; D ambiguous. The germline V gene has CDR1 LGHDT and CDR2 YNNKEL (reference sequence). This CDR3 region has 13 residues. V was pared by 8 bases and J by 6 bases, with 13 bases between. This CDR3 is CASGKSVSGELFF. For the CDR3, the DNA is TGTGCCAGCGGAAAATCGGTCTCCGGGGAGCTGTTTTTT.

This chain links TRBV18 with TRBJ1-2; perhaps TRBD1 as D (5 bases). Germline lookup yields CDR1 KGHSH and CDR2 LQKENI. V was trimmed by 2 bases and J by 6 bases, leaving 16 bases between them. This CDR3 contains 15 residues. For the CDR3, the DNA is TGTGCCAGCTCACCATCGGGACGTCCCTCTAATGGCTACACCTTC. This encodes CASSPSGRPSNGYTF.

The V gene is TRBV19, the J gene TRBJ2-5, with 11 bases fitting TRBD2. Germline V CDR1 and CDR2: LNHDA, SQIVND (reference sequence). V lost 7 bases, J lost 1 base, and 5 bases stayed unmatched. This CDR3 has 15 residues. CDR3: CASMASGRLQETQYF. The CDR3 bases are TGTGCCAGTATGGCTAGCGGGAGGCTCCAAGAGACCCAGTACTTC.

This chain connects TRBV9 to TRBJ2-7; D may be TRBD2 (6 bases). The germline CDR1 and CDR2 sequences are SGDLS and YYNGEE. V was pared by 3 bases and J by 2 bases, with 9 bases between. The CDR3 runs 13 residues. In DNA form, the CDR3 reads TGTGCCAGCAGCGCCGGGGGACCCTACGAGCAGTACTTC. Translation gives CASSAGGPYEQYF.

The rearrangement links TRBV7-2 to TRBJ1-2; D unclear. Germline V gene data show CDR1 as SGHTA and CDR2 as FQGNSA. The CDR3 is 13 residues long. Trimming left V 5 bases short and J 1 base short, with 8 bases between. The CDR3 spells CASSPDNNYGYTF. DNA for the CDR3: TGTGCCAGCAGCCCTGACAATAACTATGGCTACACCTTC.

The V and J genes are TRBV3-1 (or the pseudogene TRBV3-2) and TRBJ2-5, with 9 bases lining up with TRBD2. The V gene's germline CDR1 is LGHDT and CDR2 YNNKEL (reference sequence). This CDR3 is built from 15 residues. V lost 1 base and J lost 5; bases outside the gene matches: 5. This chain's CDR3 is CASSQALAGLETQYF. In nucleotides, the CDR3 is TGTGCCAGCAGCCAAGCCCTAGCGGGATTGGAGACCCAGTACTTC.

V usage is TRBV5-1 and J usage is TRBJ2-5, with TRBD2 matching over 11 bases. V gave up 2 bases and J gave up 5 bases; unmatched junction bases: 2. Germline V gene data show CDR1 as SGHRS and CDR2 as YFSETQ. There are 14 residues in the CDR3. The CDR3 is CASSLRTSGETQYF. The CDR3 DNA sequence: TGCGCCAGCAGCTTAAGGACTAGCGGGGAGACCCAGTACTTC.